Listed below are T cell receptor beta chains from one sample, sequenced in a study of shared clonotypes between healthy human individuals. Produced via immunoSEQ multiplex PCR; TCRdb's table is partial and in-frame only. The data show about 2 million clones, with about 95% seen just once and under 1.5% held by the top ten. The source material was naive CD8+ T cells sorted from blood. Source of these receptors: a man in his late teens or twenties in good health. Each CDR3 is given with its conserved first and last residue. D genes are given only for firm matches. The size of a clone is reported for some rows only, either as once, few or many, or as a class for expanded clones.

J	size	D	V	CDR3	DNA
TRBJ1-1	few	NA	TRBV30	CAWNRPGSTEAFF	TGTGCCTGGAATCGCCCGGGGAGCACTGAAGCTTTCTTT
TRBJ2-7	NA	NA	TRBV6-5	CASSYSAEGEQYF	TGTGCCAGCAGTTACTCTGCGGAAGGCGAGCAGTACTTC
TRBJ1-1	NA	TRBD1	TRBV10-2	CASSDYRTGRTEAFF	TGCGCCAGCAGTGATTACCGGACAGGGAGAACTGAAGCTTTCTTT
TRBJ2-1	once	TRBD2	TRBV27	CASSQKGLAYNEQFF	TGTGCCAGCAGTCAAAAGGGACTAGCCTACAATGAGCAGTTCTTC
TRBJ2-3	NA	NA	TRBV30	CAWSVMGMETDTQYF	TGTGCCTGGAGTGTAATGGGGATGGAGACAGATACGCAGTATTTT
TRBJ2-5	NA	NA	TRBV10-2	CASSFGPTRGVYQETQYF	TGCGCCAGCAGTTTTGGGCCCACTAGGGGAGTATACCAAGAGACCCAGTACTTC
TRBJ2-1	NA	TRBD2	TRBV9	CASSVVALAGASYNEQFF	TGTGCCAGCAGCGTAGTAGCCCTTGCGGGAGCATCCTACAATGAGCAGTTCTTC
TRBJ1-2	NA	NA	TRBV9	CASSVGQHYTF	TGTGCCAGCAGCGTAGGGCAACACTACACCTTC
TRBJ2-7	once	TRBD1	TRBV27	CASTVTGGDYEQYF	TGTGCCAGCACCGTCACAGGGGGCGACTACGAGCAGTACTTC
TRBJ2-2	NA	TRBD2	TRBV11-2	CASSLEGGLTGELFF	TGTGCCAGCAGCTTAGAGGGAGGGCTAACCGGGGAGCTGTTTTTT
TRBJ1-2	few	NA	TRBV20-1	CSARFYGYTF	TGCAGTGCTCGATTCTATGGCTACACCTTC
TRBJ2-7	NA	TRBD2	TRBV9	CASSVSGTSDYEQYF	TGTGCCAGCAGCGTATCCGGGACTAGCGACTACGAGCAGTACTTC
TRBJ1-5	once	TRBD1	TRBV27	CASSAIPGTALRQPQHF	TGTGCCAGCAGCGCCATTCCCGGGACAGCCCTGAGGCAGCCCCAGCATTTT
TRBJ1-4	NA	NA	TRBV9	CASSVDGGVEKLFF	TGTGCCAGCAGCGTAGACGGGGGAGTGGAAAAACTGTTTTTT
TRBJ2-1	NA	TRBD2	TRBV2	CASFFSGGGNEQFF	TGTGCCAGCTTCTTTAGCGGGGGAGGGAATGAGCAGTTCTTC
TRBJ1-4	NA	NA	TRBV27	CASSSSTNEKLFF	TGTGCCAGCTCCTCCAGTACTAATGAAAAACTGTTTTTT